This TCR beta chain stems from a study of cytomegalovirus exposure and HLA in healthy donors. Study information: Approximately 81% of around 390 genotyped donors fell in the Caucasian-associated ancestry cluster.

Whole-study findings and limits: In a later analysis, TCR beta V- and J-gene trimming was associated with a missense DCLRE1C variant. Presence/absence analysis assumed near-uniform sequencing depth across donors. Several of the most significant clusters appeared, in a later analysis, to be linked to common viral pathogens.

V was pared by 6 bases and J by 3 bases, with 29 bases between. CDR3 length: 19 amino acids. Germline V gives CDR1 SGHAT, CDR2 FQNNGV. 60 Vbeta and 13 Jbeta primers were used in PCR. Assay used: immunoSEQ multiplex PCR; TCRdb lists only in-frame clones, some missing. Reported are fewer than 200,000 clones; the ten largest clones contain about 6.5%. Worth noting for this clone: The target antigen is unknown.

The sample was PBMCs. The sequence came from a man aged 25-45 years in good health and CMV-seronegative. This chain links TRBV11-2 with TRBJ1-2, with D possibly TRBD1 on 6 matching bases. CDR3: CASRPPRGTGRIGYYGYTF. CDR3 sequence (DNA): TGTGCCAGCAGACCCCCCCGCGGTACAGGGCGGATTGGATACTATGGCTACACCTTC. The whole variable domain, filled in from reference TRBV11-2 and TRBJ1-2, reads EAGVAQSPRYKIIEKRQSVAFWCNPISGHATLYWYQQILGQGPKLLIQFQNNGVVDDSQLPKDRFSAERLKGVDSTLKIQPAKLEDSAVYLCASRPPRGTGRIGYYGYTFGSGTRLTVV.